A selection of T cell receptor beta chains follows, all from one sample in a study of cytomegalovirus exposure and HLA in healthy donors. Only in-frame clones appear in the TCRdb table, and some are missing; sequencing was by immunoSEQ multiplex PCR. The sample has about 140,000 clones; 79% are singletons. Sequencing was performed on PBMCs. The receptors derive from a man aged 35 to 55 in good health and CMV-seropositive. Both conserved end residues are trimmed from each CDR3. Fields, in order: CDR3 protein, V gene, J gene, D gene. The D gene is left open where the match is weak.

ASLGQNTEAF	TRBV6-6	TRBJ1-1	NA
ASSLWGQSSYNEQF	TRBV27	TRBJ2-1	NA
ASRTHRDSPYQQY	TRBV28	TRBJ2-7	NA
ASSLSDRGYQPQH	TRBV7-9	TRBJ1-5	TRBD1
ASSLRANYGYT	TRBV27	TRBJ1-2	NA
AWSLGTVNTEAF	TRBV30	TRBJ1-1	TRBD1
SSSLFGSGTYEQY	TRBV7-9	TRBJ2-7	TRBD2
ASSSAGAPGELF	TRBV11-3	TRBJ2-2	NA
AISVTSGRYYNEQY	TRBV10-3	TRBJ2-7	TRBD2
ASSSRGPGELF	TRBV7-3	TRBJ2-2	NA
ASIGLAGFSYEQY	TRBV2	NA	TRBD2
ASRMGGGEQY	TRBV23-1	TRBJ2-7	NA
ASSIVGLGNEQF	TRBV19	TRBJ2-1	TRBD2
ASSLTREAGNTIY	TRBV27	TRBJ1-3	NA
ASNTDRGLYGYT	TRBV6-1	TRBJ1-2	TRBD1
ASSLVGHYTGELF	TRBV5-1	TRBJ2-2	NA